The 3 T cell receptor beta chains listed next were all sequenced from one sample in a study of radiotherapy plus CTLA-4 blockade in lung cancer (dated by TCRdb to 2016 to 2019). The method behind the library was the immunoSEQ multiplex PCR assay. The table was pulled from immuneACCESS by TCRdb, which kept in-frame rearrangements only. Such tables lose some clones; where checked, under half of the loss comes from unresolved V genes, and the rest has no known cause. Recorded for this sample are tens of thousands of clones; about 80% of them occurred a single time. Together, the top ten hold roughly 8.7% of the sample. The starting material was peripheral blood, obtained from a patient treated with radiotherapy plus ipilimumab. These receptors were collected from a human donor with non-small cell lung cancer who had stable disease on radiotherapy plus ipilimumab.

This clone turned up a few times. The V and J genes are TRBV2 and TRBJ1-3; D gene uncertain. This CDR3 spans 14 amino acids. The germline V gene has CDR1 SNHLY and CDR2 FYNNEI. V lost 4 bases to trimming and J lost 2 bases, with 9 bases between them. The DNA for the CDR3 is TGTGCCAGCAGTGGATTCGGGACTGGAAACACCATATATTTT. Amino acid sequence: CASSGFGTGNTIYF.

The CDR3 sequence is CASSNRGNYGYTF. CDR3 nucleotides: TGTGCCAGCAGTAACAGGGGCAACTATGGCTACACCTTC. V usage is TRBV6-5 and J usage is TRBJ1-2; TRBD1 matches at 7 bases. J gave up 2 bases and V 5 bases, and 2 bases lay outside the gene matches. CDR3 length: 13 amino acids. Germline V CDR1 and CDR2: MNHEY, SVGAGI.

The V gene is TRBV6-6, the J gene TRBJ1-2; a possible D gene is TRBD1 (5 bases). The CDR3 runs 15 residues. CDR1 is MNHNY, CDR2 SVGAGI, per germline (reference sequence). Trimming stripped 2 bases from V and 8 bases from J, with 18 bases between. CDR3 DNA sequence: TGTGCCAGCAGTTACGGGCCCCGGGGGTTAGGCGGCTACACCTTC. Its protein product is CASSYGPRGLGGYTF.